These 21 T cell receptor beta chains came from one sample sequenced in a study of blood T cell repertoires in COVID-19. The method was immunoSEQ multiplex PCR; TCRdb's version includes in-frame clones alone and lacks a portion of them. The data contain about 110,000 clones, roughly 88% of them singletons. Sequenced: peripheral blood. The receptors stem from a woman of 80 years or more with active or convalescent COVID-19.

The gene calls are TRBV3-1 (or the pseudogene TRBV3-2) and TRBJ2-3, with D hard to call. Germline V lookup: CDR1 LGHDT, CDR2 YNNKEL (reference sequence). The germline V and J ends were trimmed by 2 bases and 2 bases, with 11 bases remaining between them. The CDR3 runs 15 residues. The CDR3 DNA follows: TGTGCCAGCAGCCAATTTCTACCTACCACAGATACGCAGTATTTT. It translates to CASSQFLPTTDTQYF.

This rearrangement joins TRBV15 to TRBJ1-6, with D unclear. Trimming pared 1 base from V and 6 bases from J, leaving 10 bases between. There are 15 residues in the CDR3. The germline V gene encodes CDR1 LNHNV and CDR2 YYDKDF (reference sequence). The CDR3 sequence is CATSRGGPTNSPLHF. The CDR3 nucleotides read TGTGCCACCAGCAGAGGAGGGCCTACTAATTCACCCCTCCACTTT.

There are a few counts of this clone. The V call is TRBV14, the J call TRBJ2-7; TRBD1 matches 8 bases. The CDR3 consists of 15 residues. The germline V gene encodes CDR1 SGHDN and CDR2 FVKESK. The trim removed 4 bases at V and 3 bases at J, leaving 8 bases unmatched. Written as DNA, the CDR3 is TGTGCCAGCAGCCTCCTGGACAGGGAGGACTACGAGCAGTACTTC. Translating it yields CASSLLDREDYEQYF.

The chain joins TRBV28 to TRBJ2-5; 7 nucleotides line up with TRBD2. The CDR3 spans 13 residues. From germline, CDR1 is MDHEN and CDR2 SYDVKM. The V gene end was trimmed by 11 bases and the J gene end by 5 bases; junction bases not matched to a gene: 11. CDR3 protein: CAAALAVRETQYF. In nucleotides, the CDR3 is TGTGCCGCTGCGCTAGCGGTGAGGGAGACCCAGTACTTC.

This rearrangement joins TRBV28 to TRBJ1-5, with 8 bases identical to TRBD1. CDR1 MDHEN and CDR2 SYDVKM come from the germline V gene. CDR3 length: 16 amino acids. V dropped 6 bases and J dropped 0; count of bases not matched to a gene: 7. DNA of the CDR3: TGTGCCAGCAGAGATCAGGGGGCATATAGCAATCAGCCCCAGCATTTT. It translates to CASRDQGAYSNQPQHF.

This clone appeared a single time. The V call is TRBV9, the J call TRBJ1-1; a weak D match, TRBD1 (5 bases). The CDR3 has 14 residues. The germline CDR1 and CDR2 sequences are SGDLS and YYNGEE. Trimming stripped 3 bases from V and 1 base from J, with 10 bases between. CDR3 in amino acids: CASSAGRGNTEAFF. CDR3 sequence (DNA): TGTGCCAGCAGCGCGGGTAGGGGGAACACTGAAGCTTTCTTT.

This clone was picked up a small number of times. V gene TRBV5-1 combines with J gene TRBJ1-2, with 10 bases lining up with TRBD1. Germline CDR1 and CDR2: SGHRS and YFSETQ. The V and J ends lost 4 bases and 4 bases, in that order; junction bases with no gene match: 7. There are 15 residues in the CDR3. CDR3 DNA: TGCGCCAGCAGCGGGACAGGGGAAGGGAGCTATGGCTACACCTTC. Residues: CASSGTGEGSYGYTF.

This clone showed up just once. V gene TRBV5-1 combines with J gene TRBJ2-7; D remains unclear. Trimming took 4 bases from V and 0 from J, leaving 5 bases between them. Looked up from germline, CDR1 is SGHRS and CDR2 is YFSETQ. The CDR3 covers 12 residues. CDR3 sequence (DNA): TGCGCCAGCAGCCCAAACTCCTACGAGCAGTACTTC. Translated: CASSPNSYEQYF. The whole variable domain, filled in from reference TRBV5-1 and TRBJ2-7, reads KAGVTQTPRYLIKTRGQQVTLSCSPISGHRSVSWYQQTPGQGLQFLFEYFSETQRNKGNFPGRFSGRQFSNSRSEMNVSTLELGDSALYLCASSPNSYEQYFGPGTRLTVT.

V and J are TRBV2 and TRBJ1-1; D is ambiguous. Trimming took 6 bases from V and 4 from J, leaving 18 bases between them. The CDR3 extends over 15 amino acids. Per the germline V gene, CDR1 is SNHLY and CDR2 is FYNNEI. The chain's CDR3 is CASRDRLKRATEAFF. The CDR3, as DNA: TGTGCCAGCAGGGACCGACTGAAGCGGGCCACTGAAGCTTTCTTT.

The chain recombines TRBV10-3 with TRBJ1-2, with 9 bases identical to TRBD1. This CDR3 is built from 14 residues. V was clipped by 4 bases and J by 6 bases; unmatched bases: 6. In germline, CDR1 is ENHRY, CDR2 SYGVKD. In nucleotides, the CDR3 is TGTGCCATCAGTGGGACAGGGGTTAATGATGGCTACACCTTC. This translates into CAISGTGVNDGYTF.

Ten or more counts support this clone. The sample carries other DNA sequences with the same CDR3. CDR3 protein: CASFSILNTEAFF. The CDR3 DNA sequence: TGTGCCAGCTTCAGTATCTTGAACACTGAAGCTTTCTTT. The chain is built from TRBV18 and TRBJ1-1; D is uncertain. Germline V CDR1 and CDR2: KGHSH, LQKENI. CDR3 length equals 13 residues. The V end lost 7 bases, the J end lost 0 bases, and 9 bases lay between the germline ends.

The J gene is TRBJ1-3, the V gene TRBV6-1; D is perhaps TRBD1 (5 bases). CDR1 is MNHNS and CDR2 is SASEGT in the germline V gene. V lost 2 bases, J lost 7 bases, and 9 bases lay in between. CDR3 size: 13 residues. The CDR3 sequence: CASSEQGFNTIYF. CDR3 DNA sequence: TGTGCCAGCAGTGAACAGGGCTTCAACACCATATATTTT.

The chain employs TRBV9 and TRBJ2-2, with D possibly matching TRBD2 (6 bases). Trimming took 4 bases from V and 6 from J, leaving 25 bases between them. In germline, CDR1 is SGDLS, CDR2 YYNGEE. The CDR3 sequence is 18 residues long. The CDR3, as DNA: TGTGCCAGCAGCCCCGGGACTGGGGGGTTGATAATCGCCGGGGAGCTGTTTTTT. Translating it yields CASSPGTGGLIIAGELFF.

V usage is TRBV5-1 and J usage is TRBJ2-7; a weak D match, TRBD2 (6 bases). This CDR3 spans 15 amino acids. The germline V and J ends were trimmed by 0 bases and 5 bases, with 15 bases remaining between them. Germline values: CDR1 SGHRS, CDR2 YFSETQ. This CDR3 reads CASSLAGGNSDEQYF. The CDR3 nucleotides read TGCGCCAGCAGCTTGGCCGGGGGTAATAGCGACGAGCAGTACTTC. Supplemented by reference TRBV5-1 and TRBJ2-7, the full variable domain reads KAGVTQTPRYLIKTRGQQVTLSCSPISGHRSVSWYQQTPGQGLQFLFEYFSETQRNKGNFPGRFSGRQFSNSRSEMNVSTLELGDSALYLCASSLAGGNSDEQYFGPGTRLTVT.

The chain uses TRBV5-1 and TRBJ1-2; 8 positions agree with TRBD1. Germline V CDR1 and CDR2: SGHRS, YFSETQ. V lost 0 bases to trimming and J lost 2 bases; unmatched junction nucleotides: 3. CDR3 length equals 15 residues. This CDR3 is CASSLATGGNYGYTF. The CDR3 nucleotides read TGCGCCAGCAGCTTGGCCACAGGGGGAAACTATGGCTACACCTTC.

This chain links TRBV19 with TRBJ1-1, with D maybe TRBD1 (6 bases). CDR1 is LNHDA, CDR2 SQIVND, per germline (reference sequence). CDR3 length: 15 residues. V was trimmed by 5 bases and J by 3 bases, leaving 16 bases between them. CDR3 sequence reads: CASSARLDSYTEAFF. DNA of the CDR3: TGTGCCAGTAGTGCCCGATTGGACAGTTACACTGAAGCTTTCTTT.

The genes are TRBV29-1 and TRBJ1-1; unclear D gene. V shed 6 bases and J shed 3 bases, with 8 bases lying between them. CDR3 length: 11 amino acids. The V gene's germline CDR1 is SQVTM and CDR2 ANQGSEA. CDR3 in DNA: TGCAGCGTATCACAGTACACTGAAGCTTTCTTT. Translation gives CSVSQYTEAFF.

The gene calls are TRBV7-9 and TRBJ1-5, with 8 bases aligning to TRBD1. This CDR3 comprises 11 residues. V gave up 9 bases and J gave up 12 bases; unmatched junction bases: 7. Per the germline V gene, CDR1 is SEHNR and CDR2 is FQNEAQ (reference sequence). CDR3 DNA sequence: TGTGCCAGTTCCGGGACAGGTGACCAGCATTTT. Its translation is CASSGTGDQHF.

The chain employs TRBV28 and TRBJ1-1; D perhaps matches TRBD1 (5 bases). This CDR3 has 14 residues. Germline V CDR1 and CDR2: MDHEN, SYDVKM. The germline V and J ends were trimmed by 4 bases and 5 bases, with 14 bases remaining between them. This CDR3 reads CASSSVSGRTEAFF. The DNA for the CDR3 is TGTGCCAGCAGTTCCGTCTCAGGGAGGACTGAAGCTTTCTTT.

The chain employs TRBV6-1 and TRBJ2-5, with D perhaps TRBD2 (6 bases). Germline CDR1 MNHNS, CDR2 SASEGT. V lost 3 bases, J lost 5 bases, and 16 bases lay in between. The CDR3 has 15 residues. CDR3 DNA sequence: TGTGCCAGCAGTGAGAAATCAGGAGGGACGGAGACCCAGTACTTC. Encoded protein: CASSEKSGGTETQYF.

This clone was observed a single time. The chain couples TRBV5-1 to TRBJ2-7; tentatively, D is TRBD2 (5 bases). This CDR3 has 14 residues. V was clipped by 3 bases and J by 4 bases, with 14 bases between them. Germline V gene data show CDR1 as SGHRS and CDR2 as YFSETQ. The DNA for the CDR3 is TGCGCCAGCAGCTCTGCCTCCGGGAAATACGAGCAGTACTTC. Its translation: CASSSASGKYEQYF.